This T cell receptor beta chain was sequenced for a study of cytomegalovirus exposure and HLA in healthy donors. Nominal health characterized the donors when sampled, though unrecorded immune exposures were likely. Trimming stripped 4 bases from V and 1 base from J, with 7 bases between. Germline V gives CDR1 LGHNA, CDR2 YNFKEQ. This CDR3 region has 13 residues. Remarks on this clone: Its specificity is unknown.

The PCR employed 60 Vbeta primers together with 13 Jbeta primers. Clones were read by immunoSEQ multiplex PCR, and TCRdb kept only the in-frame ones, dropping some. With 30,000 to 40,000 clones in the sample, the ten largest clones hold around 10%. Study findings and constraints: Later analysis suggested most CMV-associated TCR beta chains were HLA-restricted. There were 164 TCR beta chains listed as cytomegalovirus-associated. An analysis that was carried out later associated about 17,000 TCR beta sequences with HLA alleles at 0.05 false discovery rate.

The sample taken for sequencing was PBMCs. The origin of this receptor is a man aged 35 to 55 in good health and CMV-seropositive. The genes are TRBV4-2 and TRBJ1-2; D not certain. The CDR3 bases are TGTGCCAGCAGCCTTGAGTTTAACTATGGCTACACCTTC. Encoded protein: CASSLEFNYGYTF.